The rows below give T cell receptor beta chains drawn from one sample of a study of naive and memory T cell subsets. TCRdb itself ran the UMI-ligation and nested PCR reads through MiXCR, one entry per CDR3 protein. This table has some 110,000 distinct CDR3 sequences, 36% appearing once. The sequenced sample was central memory CD4+ T cells from blood. The receptor set was obtained from a human donor in good health. CDR3s include the opening cysteine and the closing phenylalanine or tryptophan. The order of the fields is J gene, clone size, D gene, V gene, CDR3 DNA, CDR3 protein. The D gene is left open where the match is weak. Rows give clone size only sometimes, using once, few, many, or a class for an expanded clone.

TRBJ1-1	many	TRBD1	TRBV5-1	TGCGCCAGCAGCCCGAGGACAGGGGCGAACACTGAAGCTTTCTTT	CASSPRTGANTEAFF
TRBJ2-1	few	NA	TRBV6-6	TGTGCCAGCAGTTACTCGAAAGCGAATGAGCAGTTCTTC	CASSYSKANEQFF
TRBJ1-1	NA	NA	TRBV6-5	TGTGCCAGCACCGTCGATTGGAGGCCCTCTACTGAAGCTTTCTTT	CASTVDWRPSTEAFF
TRBJ2-3	few	TRBD1	TRBV5-1	TGCGCCAGCAGCCGGGGGACAGGGTTCGATACGCAGTATTTT	CASSRGTGFDTQYF
TRBJ2-1	few	NA	TRBV29-1	TGCAGCGTCGATGGCGCGGATTACAATGAGCAGTTCTTC	CSVDGADYNEQFF
TRBJ2-7	NA	NA	TRBV14	TGTGCCAGCAGCCAAGATCTACAGGGCCACGAGCAGTACTTC	CASSQDLQGHEQYF
TRBJ1-6	NA	TRBD1	TRBV3-1	TGTGCCAGCAGCCAAGGAGACAGGGACTCCTCACCCCTCCACTTT	CASSQGDRDSSPLHF
TRBJ2-1	NA	TRBD2	TRBV5-1	TGCGCCAGCAGCCCGACCCCCCGGACTAGCGGTAGAGTTAATGAGCAGTTCTTC	CASSPTPRTSGRVNEQFF
TRBJ1-2	NA	TRBD1	TRBV6-5	TGTGCCAGCTACGTTTTAACAGGGGAGGGTTATGGCTACACCTTC	CASYVLTGEGYGYTF
TRBJ2-7	NA	TRBD2	TRBV5-1	TGCGCCAGCAGCAAACTAGCGGGAAGCTCCTACGAGCAGTACTTC	CASSKLAGSSYEQYF
TRBJ1-5	few	NA	TRBV6-5	TGTGCCAGCTTTCGCCCCGGTCAGCCCCAGCATTTT	CASFRPGQPQHF
TRBJ2-1	NA	NA	TRBV12-3/TRBV12-4	TGTGCCAGCAGTCGAGGACAGAATGAGCAGTTCTTC	CASSRGQNEQFF
TRBJ1-1	few	TRBD1	TRBV3-1	TGTGCCACCACAAGGACAGGGAGCACTGAAGCTTTCTTT	CATTRTGSTEAFF
TRBJ2-3	few	TRBD2	TRBV19	TGTGCCAGTAGAAAGACTAGCGGACACACAGATACGCAGTATTTT	CASRKTSGHTDTQYF
TRBJ2-3	NA	NA	TRBV19	TGTGTCAGTAGTTTGGGGGGCACAGATACGCAGTATTTT	CVSSLGGTDTQYF
TRBJ2-4	NA	TRBD2	TRBV7-2	TGTGCCAGCAGCTTTAGAAGCGGGGGTTTAGCCAAAAACATTCAGTACTTC	CASSFRSGGLAKNIQYF
TRBJ1-2	few	NA	TRBV27	TGTGCCAGCGGACAGCACTATGGCTACACCTTC	CASGQHYGYTF
TRBJ2-1	few	TRBD2	TRBV25-1	TGTGCCACCAGGGGACTAGCCTACAATGAGCAGTTCTTC	CATRGLAYNEQFF
TRBJ2-5	many	NA	TRBV29-1	TGCAGCGTTGAAGTTACAGGGCCAGAGACCCAGTACTTC	CSVEVTGPETQYF
TRBJ1-3	NA	NA	TRBV20-1	TGCAGTGCTAGACCGAGGCGGGGGGTTGGAAACACCATATATTTT	CSARPRRGVGNTIYF
TRBJ1-4	NA	NA	TRBV6-5	TGTGCCAGCAGTTCCGCAGGGACGGCTAATGAAAAACTGTTTTTT	CASSSAGTANEKLFF
TRBJ2-1	NA	TRBD2	TRBV20-1	TGCAGTGCCCCTGGCCTCGGGAGGCGGTACAATGAGCAGTTCTTC	CSAPGLGRRYNEQFF
TRBJ2-1	few	NA	TRBV12-5	TGTGCTAGTGGTTTGGGGGAAGGGGCGGGGAAAATATGGAATGAGCAGTTCTTC	CASGLGEGAGKIWNEQFF
TRBJ2-5	NA	TRBD1	TRBV6-1	TGTGCCAGCAGGGATTCGACAGGGGGCTTGACCCAGTACTTC	CASRDSTGGLTQYF
TRBJ2-1	few	NA	TRBV15	TGTGCCACCAGCAGAGCAACCGGGCCGTACACCAACAATGAGCAGTTCTTC	CATSRATGPYTNNEQFF
TRBJ2-2	NA	NA	TRBV18	TGTGCCAGCTCACAGAGGACCCCGAACACCGGGGAGCTGTTTTTT	CASSQRTPNTGELFF
TRBJ2-7	NA	NA	TRBV12-3/TRBV12-4	TGTGCCAGCAGTTTAGCGGGACCGATCTACGAGCAGTACTTC	CASSLAGPIYEQYF
TRBJ2-1	many	NA	TRBV12-3/TRBV12-4	TGTGCCAGCAGTCGCATCGGGGGTGAGCAGTTCTTC	CASSRIGGEQFF
TRBJ2-1	few	NA	TRBV28	TGTGCCAGCAGTTGGGTCTATAACAATGAGCAGTTCTTC	CASSWVYNNEQFF
TRBJ2-7	NA	NA	TRBV20-1	TGCAGTCTATTCGGCGGCACCTACGAGCAGTACTTC	CSLFGGTYEQYF
TRBJ2-1	few	NA	TRBV11-2	TGTGCCAGCAGCCGCAGCGGAACTGAGCAGTTCTTC	CASSRSGTEQFF
TRBJ2-5	once	TRBD1	TRBV14	TGTGCCAGCAGCCGGGGACAGCAAGAGACCCAGTACTTC	CASSRGQQETQYF
TRBJ2-5	few	NA	TRBV10-3	TGTGCCATTTCAAGGGATTTCCAAGAGACCCAGTACTTC	CAISRDFQETQYF
TRBJ2-5	few	NA	TRBV12-3/TRBV12-4	TGTGCCAGCAGCAAAAAAGAGACCCAGTACTTC	CASSKKETQYF
TRBJ2-3	few	NA	TRBV20-1	TGCAGTGCTAGAGATGGGGCGGGCTACACAGATACGCAGTATTTT	CSARDGAGYTDTQYF
TRBJ2-7	few	TRBD2	TRBV12-3/TRBV12-4	TGTGCCAGCAGTTTCGGACTAGCGGGAGTCAACGGACAGTACTTC	CASSFGLAGVNGQYF
TRBJ2-3	NA	NA	TRBV20-1	TGCAGTGCTCCCCTGTACTTTCAGGGTTTGGGGGATACGCAGTATTTT	CSAPLYFQGLGDTQYF
TRBJ2-3	few	TRBD2	TRBV7-2	TGTGCCAGCAGCTTGCTAGCGGGAGGTAGGGCAGATACGCAGTATTTT	CASSLLAGGRADTQYF
TRBJ2-3	few	TRBD2	TRBV28	TGTGCCAGCAGTTCGGGACTAGCGGGACTCCAAATGACGGATACGCAGTATTTT	CASSSGLAGLQMTDTQYF
TRBJ2-1	NA	TRBD2	TRBV20-1	TGCAGTGCTACGGGACTAGCGGGATACAATGAGCAGTTCTTC	CSATGLAGYNEQFF
TRBJ2-2	NA	NA	TRBV28	TGTGCCAGCAGTTTATCAGGGAACACCGGGGAGCTGTTTTTT	CASSLSGNTGELFF
TRBJ2-7	NA	TRBD2	TRBV23-1	TGCGCCAGCAGTCAATCAAACCGGACTAGCGGGAGGGCCGGGTCCTACGAGCAGTACTTC	CASSQSNRTSGRAGSYEQYF
TRBJ2-7	NA	NA	TRBV20-1	TGCAGTGCAAACAGGAGGGCCTACGAGCAGTACTTC	CSANRRAYEQYF
TRBJ2-7	NA	NA	TRBV7-2	TGTGCCAGCTGTCCTCCGGGGTCTTATTTGGGCGAGCAGTACTTC	CASCPPGSYLGEQYF
TRBJ2-1	NA	TRBD2	TRBV12-3/TRBV12-4	TGTGCCAGCAGTTCCCGCCTGACTAGCGGGGGCAACAATGAGCAGTTCTTC	CASSSRLTSGGNNEQFF
TRBJ2-5	NA	TRBD2	TRBV24-1	TGTGCCACCAGTGATACCCGGGAGGGGGGGTTAGGGCAAGAGACCCAGTACTTC	CATSDTREGGLGQETQYF
TRBJ2-1	NA	NA	TRBV3-1	TGTGCCAGCAGCCAAGTGCGGGATGGTGAGCAGTTCTTC	CASSQVRDGEQFF
TRBJ2-4	NA	NA	TRBV28	TGTGCCAGCAGTTTATCCGGGAGTGCCTCGGGCATTCAGTACTTC	CASSLSGSASGIQYF